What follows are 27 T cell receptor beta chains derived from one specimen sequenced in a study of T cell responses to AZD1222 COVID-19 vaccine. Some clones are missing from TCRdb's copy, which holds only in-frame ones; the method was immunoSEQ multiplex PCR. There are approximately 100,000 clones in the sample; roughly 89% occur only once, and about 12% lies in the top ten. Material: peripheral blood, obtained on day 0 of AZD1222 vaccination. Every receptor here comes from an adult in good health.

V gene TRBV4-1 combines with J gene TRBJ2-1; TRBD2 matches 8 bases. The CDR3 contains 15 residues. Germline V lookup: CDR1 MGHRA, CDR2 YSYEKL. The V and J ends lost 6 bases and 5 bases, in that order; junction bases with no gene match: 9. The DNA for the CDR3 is TGCGCCAGCAGACTCGCGGGGACTAGAAACAATGAGCAGTTCTTC. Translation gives CASRLAGTRNNEQFF.

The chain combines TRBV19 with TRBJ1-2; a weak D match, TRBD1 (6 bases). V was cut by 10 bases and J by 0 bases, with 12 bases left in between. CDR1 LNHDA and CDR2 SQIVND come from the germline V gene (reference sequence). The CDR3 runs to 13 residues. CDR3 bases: TGTGCCACCGTGGACAGAGCTAACTATGGCTACACCTTC. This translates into CATVDRANYGYTF. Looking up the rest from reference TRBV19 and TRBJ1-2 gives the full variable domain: DGGITQSPKYLFRKEGQNVTLSCEQNLNHDAMYWYRQDPGQGLRLIYYSQIVNDFQKGDIAEGYSVSREKKESFPLTVTSAQKNPTAFYLCATVDRANYGYTFGSGTRLTVV.

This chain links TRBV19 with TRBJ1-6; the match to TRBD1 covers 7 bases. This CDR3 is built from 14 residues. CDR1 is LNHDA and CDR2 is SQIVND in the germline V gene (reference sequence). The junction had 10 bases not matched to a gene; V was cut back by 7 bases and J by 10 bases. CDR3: CASTTGTDFSPLHF. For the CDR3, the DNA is TGTGCCAGTACTACCGGGACAGATTTCTCACCCCTCCACTTT.

CDR3 amino acids: CASRPSSGRGGEQFF. CDR3 nucleotides: TGTGCCAGCAGACCATCTAGCGGGAGAGGTGGTGAGCAGTTCTTC. The chain employs TRBV6-4 and TRBJ2-1, with 10 bases that match TRBD2. Germline CDR1 is MRHNA and CDR2 is SNTAGT. The CDR3 runs 15 residues. After removal of 6 bases from V and 9 bases from J, the junction contained 11 bases not matched to a gene.

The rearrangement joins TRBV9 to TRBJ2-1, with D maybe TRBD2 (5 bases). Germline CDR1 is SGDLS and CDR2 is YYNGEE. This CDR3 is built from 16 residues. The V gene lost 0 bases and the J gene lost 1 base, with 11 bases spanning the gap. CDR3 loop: CASSVASGGSYNEQFF. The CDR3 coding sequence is TGTGCCAGCAGCGTAGCCTCCGGAGGATCCTACAATGAGCAGTTCTTC.

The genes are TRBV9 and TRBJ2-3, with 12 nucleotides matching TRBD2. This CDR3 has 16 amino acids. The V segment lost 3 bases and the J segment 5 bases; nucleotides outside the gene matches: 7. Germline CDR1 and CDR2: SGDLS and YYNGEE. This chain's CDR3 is CASSEGVGLAGDTQYF. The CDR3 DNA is TGTGCCAGCAGCGAGGGGGTGGGACTAGCGGGAGATACGCAGTATTTT.

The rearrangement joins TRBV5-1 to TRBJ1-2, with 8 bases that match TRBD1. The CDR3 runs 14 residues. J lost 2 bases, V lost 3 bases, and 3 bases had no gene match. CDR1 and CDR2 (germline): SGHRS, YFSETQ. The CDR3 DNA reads TGCGCCAGCAGCTCGGACAGGGCGAACTATGGCTACACCTTC. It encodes CASSSDRANYGYTF.

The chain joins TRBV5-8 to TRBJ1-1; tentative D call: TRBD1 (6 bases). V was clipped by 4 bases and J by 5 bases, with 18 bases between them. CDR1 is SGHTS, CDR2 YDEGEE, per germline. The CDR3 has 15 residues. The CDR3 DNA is TGTGCCAGCAGCCGGGTGGGGAGGGGGTGGACTGAAGCTTTCTTT. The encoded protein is CASSRVGRGWTEAFF.

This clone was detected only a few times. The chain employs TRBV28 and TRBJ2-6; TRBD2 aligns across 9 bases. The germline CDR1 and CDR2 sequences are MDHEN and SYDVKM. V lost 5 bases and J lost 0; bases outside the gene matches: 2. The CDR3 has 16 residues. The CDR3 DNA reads TGTGCCAGCAGTATTAGCGGGGGCTCTGGGGCCAACGTCCTGACTTTC. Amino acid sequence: CASSISGGSGANVLTF.

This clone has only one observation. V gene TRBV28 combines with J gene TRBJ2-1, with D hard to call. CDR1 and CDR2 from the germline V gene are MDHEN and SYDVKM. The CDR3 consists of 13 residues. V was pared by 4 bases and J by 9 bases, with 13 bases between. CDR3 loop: CASSSGVVGEQFF. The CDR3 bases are TGTGCCAGCAGTTCCGGAGTTGTTGGTGAGCAGTTCTTC.

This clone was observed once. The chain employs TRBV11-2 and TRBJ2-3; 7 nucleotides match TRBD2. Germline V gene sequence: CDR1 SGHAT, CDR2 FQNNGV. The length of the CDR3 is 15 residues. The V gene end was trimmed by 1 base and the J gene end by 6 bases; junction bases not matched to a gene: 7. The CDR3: CASSLAGEGRDTQYF. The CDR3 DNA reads TGTGCCAGCAGCTTAGCGGGGGAGGGCCGGGATACGCAGTATTTT.

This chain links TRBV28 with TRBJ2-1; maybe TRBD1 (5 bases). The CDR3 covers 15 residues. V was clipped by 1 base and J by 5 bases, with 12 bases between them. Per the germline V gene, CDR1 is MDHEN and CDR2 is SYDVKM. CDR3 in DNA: TGTGCCAGCAGTTTATTAGGGGTAGGCGACAATGAGCAGTTCTTC. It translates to CASSLLGVGDNEQFF.

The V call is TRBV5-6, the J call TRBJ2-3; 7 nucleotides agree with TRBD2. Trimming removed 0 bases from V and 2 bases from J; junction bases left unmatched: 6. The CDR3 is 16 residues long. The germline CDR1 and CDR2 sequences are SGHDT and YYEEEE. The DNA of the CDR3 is TGTGCCAGCAGCTTGGTCCAGCGGGGCGACACAGATACGCAGTATTTT. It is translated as CASSLVQRGDTDTQYF.

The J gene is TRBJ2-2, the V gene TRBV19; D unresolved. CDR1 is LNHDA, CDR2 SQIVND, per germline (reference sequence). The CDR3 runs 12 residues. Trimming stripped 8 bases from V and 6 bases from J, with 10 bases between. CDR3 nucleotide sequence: TGTGCCAGTGGGCAGACGGCCGGGGAGCTGTTTTTT. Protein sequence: CASGQTAGELFF.

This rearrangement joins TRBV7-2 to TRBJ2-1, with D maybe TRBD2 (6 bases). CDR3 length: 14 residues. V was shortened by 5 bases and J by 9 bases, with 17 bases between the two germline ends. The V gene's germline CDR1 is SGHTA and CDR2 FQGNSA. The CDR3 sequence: CASSQGLTRGEQFF. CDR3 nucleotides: TGTGCCAGCAGCCAGGGACTTACAAGGGGTGAGCAGTTCTTC. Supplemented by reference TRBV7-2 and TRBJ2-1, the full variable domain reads GAGVSQSPSNKVTEKGKDVELRCDPISGHTALYWYRQSLGQGLEFLIYFQGNSAPDKSGLPSDRFSAERTGGSVSTLTIQRTQQEDSAVYLCASSQGLTRGEQFFGPGTRLTVL.

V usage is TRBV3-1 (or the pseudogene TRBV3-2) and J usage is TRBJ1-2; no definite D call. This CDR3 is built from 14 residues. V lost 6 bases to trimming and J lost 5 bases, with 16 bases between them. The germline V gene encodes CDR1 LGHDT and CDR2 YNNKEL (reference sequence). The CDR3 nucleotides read TGTGCCAGCAGTTTAAACGGACCGCCTTATGGCTACACCTTC. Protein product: CASSLNGPPYGYTF.

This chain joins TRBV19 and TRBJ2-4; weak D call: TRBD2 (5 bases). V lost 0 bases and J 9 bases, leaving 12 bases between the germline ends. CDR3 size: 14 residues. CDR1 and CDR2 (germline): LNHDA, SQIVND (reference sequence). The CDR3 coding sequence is TGTGCCAGTAGTATAGATCTCTCGGGAATCATTCAGTACTTC. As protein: CASSIDLSGIIQYF.

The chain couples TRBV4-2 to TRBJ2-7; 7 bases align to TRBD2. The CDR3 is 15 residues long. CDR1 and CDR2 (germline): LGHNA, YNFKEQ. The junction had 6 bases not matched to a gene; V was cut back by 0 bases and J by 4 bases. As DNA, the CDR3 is TGTGCCAGCAGCCAAGAGGAGGCTAGCGGATACGAGCAGTACTTC. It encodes CASSQEEASGYEQYF.

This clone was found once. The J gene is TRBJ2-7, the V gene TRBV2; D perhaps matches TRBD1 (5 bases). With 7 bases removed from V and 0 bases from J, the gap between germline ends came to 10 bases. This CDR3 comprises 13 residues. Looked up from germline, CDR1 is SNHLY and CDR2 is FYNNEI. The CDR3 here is CASNQQVSYEQYF. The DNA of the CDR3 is TGTGCCAGCAACCAACAGGTCTCCTACGAGCAGTACTTC.

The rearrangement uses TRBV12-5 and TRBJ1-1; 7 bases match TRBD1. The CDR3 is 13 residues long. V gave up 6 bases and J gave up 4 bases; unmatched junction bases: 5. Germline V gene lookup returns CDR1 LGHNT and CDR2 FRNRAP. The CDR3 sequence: CASGPDRATEAFF. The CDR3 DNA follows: TGTGCTAGTGGGCCTGACAGGGCCACTGAAGCTTTCTTT.

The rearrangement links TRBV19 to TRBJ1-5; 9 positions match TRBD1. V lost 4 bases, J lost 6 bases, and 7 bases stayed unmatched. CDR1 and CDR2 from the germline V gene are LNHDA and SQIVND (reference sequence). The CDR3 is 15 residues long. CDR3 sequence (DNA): TGTGCCAGTAGTAGCGGGACAGGGAAGACTCAGCCCCAGCATTTT. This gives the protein CASSSGTGKTQPQHF.

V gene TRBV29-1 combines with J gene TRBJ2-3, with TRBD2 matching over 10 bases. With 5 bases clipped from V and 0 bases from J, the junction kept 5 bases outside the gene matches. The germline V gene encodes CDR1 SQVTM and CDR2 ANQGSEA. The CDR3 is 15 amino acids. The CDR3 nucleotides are TGCAGCGTTTCCTCGACTAGCGGGAGCACAGATACGCAGTATTTT. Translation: CSVSSTSGSTDTQYF.

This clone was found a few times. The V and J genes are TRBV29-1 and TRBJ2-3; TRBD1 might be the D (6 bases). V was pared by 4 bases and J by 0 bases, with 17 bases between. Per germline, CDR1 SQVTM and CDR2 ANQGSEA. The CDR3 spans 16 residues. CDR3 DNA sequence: TGCAGCGTTGTTTTCTACACAGGGTTCAGCACAGATACGCAGTATTTT. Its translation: CSVVFYTGFSTDTQYF.

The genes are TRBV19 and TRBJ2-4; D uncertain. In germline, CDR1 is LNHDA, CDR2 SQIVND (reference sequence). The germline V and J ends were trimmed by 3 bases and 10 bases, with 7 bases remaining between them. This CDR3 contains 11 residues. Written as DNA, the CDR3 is TGTGCCAGTAGTATTGGGCATATTCAGTACTTC. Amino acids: CASSIGHIQYF.

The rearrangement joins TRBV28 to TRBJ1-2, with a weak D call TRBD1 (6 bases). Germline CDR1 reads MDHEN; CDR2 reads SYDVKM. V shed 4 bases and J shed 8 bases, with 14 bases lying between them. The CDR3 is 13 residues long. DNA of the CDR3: TGTGCCAGCAGTTCTGGGGGGCGCAACGGCTACACCTTC. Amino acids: CASSSGGRNGYTF.

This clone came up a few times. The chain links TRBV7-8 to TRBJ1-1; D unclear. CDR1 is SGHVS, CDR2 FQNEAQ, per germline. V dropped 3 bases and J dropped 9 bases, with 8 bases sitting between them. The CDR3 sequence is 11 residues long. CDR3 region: CASSFGLKAFF. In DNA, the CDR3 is TGTGCCAGCAGCTTCGGGTTAAAAGCTTTCTTT.

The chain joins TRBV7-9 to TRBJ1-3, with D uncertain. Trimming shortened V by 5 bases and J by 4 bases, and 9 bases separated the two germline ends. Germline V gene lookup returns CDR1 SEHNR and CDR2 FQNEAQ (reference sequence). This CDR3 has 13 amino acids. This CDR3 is CASSEARGNTIYF. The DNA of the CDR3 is TGTGCCAGCAGCGAGGCGAGAGGAAACACCATATATTTT.